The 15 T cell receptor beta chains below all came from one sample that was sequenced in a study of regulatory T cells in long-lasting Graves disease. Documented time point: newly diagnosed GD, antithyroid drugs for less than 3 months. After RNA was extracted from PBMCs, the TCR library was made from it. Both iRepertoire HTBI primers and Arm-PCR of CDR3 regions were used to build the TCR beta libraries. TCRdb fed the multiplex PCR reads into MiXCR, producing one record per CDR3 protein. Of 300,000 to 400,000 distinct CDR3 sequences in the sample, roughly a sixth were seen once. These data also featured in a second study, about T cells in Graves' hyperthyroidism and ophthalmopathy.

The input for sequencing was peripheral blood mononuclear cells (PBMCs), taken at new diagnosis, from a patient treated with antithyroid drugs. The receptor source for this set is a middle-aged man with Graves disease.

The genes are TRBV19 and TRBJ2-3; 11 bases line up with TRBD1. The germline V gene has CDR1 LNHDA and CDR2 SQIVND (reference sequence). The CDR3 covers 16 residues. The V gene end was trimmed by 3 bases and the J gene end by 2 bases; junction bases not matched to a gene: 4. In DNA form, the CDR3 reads TGTGCCAGTAGTATCCGGACAGGGGGCCCCACAGATACGCAGTATTTT. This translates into CASSIRTGGPTDTQYF. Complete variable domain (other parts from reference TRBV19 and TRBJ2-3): DGGITQSPKYLFRKEGQNVTLSCEQNLNHDAMYWYRQDPGQGLRLIYYSQIVNDFQKGDIAEGYSVSREKKESFPLTVTSAQKNPTAFYLCASSIRTGGPTDTQYFGPGTRLTVL.

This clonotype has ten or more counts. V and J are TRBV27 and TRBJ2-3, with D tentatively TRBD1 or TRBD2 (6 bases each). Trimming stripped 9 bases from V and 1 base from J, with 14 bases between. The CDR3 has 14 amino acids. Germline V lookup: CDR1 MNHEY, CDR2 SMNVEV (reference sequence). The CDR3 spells CASRSGARTDTQYF. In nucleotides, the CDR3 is TGTGCCAGTAGATCGGGGGCGCGCACAGATACGCAGTATTTT.

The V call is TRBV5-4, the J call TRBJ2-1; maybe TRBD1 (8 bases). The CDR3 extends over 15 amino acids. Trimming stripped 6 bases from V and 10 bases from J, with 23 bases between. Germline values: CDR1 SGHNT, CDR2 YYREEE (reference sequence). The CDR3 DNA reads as TGTGCCAGCATCCCGGACAGGGCGAGCGGGAACGAGCAGTTCTTC. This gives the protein CASIPDRASGNEQFF.

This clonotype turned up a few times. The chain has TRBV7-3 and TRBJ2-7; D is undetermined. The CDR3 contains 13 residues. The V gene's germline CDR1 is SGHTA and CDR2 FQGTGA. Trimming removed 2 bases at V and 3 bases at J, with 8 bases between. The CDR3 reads CASSLERSYEQYF. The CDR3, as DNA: TGTGCCAGCAGCTTAGAGAGGAGCTACGAGCAGTACTTC. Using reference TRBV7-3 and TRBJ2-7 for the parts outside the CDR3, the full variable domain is GAGVSQTPSNKVTEKGKYVELRCDPISGHTALYWYRQSLGQGPEFLIYFQGTGAADDSGLPNDRFFAVRPEGSVSTLKIQRTERGDSAVYLCASSLERSYEQYFGPGTRLTVT.

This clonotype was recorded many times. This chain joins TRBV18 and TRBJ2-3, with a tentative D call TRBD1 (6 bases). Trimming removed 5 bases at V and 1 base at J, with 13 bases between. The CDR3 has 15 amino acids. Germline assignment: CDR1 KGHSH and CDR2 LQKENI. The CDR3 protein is CASSSQGGGTDTQYF. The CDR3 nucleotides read TGTGCCAGCTCATCACAGGGCGGTGGCACAGATACGCAGTATTTT.

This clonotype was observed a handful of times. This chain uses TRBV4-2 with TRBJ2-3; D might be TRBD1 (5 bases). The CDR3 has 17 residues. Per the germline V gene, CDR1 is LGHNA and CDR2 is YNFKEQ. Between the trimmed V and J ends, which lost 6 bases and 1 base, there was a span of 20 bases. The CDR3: CASSPQELGRGTDTQYF. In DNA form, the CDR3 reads TGTGCCAGCAGTCCACAGGAACTGGGGCGAGGCACAGATACGCAGTATTTT.

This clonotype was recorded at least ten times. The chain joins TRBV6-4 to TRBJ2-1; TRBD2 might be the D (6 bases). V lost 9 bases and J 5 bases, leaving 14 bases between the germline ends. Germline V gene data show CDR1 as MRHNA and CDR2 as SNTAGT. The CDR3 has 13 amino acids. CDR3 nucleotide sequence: TGTGCCAGTGCACCGGGAGATAACAATGAGCAGTTCTTC. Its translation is CASAPGDNNEQFF.

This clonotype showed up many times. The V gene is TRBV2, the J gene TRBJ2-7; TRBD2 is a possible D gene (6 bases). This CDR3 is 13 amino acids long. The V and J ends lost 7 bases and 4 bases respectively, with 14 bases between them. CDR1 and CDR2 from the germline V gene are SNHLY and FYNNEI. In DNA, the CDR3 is TGTGCCAGCATCGGGGGTACTGAATACGAGCAGTACTTC. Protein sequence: CASIGGTEYEQYF. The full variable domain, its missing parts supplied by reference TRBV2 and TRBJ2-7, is EPEVTQTPSHQVTQMGQEVILRCVPISNHLYFYWYRQILGQKVEFLVSFYNNEISEKSEIFDDQFSVERPDGSNFTLKIRSTKLEDSAMYFCASIGGTEYEQYFGPGTRLTVT.

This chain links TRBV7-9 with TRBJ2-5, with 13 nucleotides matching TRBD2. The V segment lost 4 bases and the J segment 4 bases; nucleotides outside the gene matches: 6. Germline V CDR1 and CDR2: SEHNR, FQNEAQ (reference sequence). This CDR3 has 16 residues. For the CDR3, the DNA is TGTGCCAGCAGCTCCCCCGGGACTAGCGGGACAGAGACCCAGTACTTC. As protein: CASSSPGTSGTETQYF.

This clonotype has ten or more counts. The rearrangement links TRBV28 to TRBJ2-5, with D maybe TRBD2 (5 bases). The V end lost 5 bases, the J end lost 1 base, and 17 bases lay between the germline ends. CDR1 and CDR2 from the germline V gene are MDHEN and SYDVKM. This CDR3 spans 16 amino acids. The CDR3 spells CASSPVGVPLQETQYF. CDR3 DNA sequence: TGTGCCAGCAGTCCGGTGGGAGTGCCCCTCCAAGAGACCCAGTACTTC.

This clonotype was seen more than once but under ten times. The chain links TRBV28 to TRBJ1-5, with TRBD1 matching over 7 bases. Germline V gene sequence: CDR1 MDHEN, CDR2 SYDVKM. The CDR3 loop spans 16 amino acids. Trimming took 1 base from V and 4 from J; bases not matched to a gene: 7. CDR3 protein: CASSLSGGGENQPQHF. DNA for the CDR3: TGTGCCAGCAGTTTATCAGGGGGTGGCGAAAATCAGCCCCAGCATTTT.

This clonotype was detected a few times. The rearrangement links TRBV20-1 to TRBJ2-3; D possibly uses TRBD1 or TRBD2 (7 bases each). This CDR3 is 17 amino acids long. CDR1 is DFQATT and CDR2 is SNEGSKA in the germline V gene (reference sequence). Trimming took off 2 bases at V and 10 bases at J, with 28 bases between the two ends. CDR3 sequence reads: CSARTLPSRGGEGAQYF. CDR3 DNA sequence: TGCAGTGCTAGAACTCTGCCCAGCAGGGGGGGGGAAGGGGCGCAGTATTTT.

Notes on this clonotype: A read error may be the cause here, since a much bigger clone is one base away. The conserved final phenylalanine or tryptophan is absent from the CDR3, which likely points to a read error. The CDR3 DNA sequence: TGCAGTGCTTACGGGGACAGGGGGCGCAGAGATGAGCAGTTCTCC. Translated, it gives CSAYGDRGRRDEQFS. This chain uses TRBV20-1 with TRBJ2-1; 12 bases match TRBD1. The CDR3 covers 15 residues. V was pared by 5 bases and J by 8 bases, with 10 bases of the junction left unmatched. From germline, CDR1 is DFQATT and CDR2 SNEGSKA (reference sequence).

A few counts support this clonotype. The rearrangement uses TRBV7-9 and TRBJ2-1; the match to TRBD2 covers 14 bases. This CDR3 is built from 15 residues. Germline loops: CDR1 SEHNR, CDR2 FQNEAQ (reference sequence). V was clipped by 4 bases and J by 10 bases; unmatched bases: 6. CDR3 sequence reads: CASSWGLAGAGEQFF. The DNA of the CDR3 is TGTGCCAGCAGCTGGGGACTAGCGGGGGCCGGGGAGCAGTTCTTC.

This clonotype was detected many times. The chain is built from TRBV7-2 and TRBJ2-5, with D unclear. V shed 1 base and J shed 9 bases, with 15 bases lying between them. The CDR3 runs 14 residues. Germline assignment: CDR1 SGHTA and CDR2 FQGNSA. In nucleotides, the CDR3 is TGTGCCAGCAGCTTAGATGCTAGACCAAGGGCCCAGTACTTC. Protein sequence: CASSLDARPRAQYF.